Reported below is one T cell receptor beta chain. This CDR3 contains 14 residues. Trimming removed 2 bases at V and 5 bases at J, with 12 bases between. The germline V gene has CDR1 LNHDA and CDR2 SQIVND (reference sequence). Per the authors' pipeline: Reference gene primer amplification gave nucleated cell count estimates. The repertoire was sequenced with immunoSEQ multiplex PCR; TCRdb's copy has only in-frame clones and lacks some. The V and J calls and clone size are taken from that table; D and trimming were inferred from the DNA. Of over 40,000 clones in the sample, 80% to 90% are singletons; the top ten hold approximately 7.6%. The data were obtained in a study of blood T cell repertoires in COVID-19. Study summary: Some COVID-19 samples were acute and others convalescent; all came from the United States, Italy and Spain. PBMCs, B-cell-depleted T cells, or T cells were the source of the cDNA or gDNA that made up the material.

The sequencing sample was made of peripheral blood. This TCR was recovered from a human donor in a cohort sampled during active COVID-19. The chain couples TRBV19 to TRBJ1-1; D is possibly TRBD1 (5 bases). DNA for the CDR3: TGTGCCAGTAGTATAACAGGTTCGAAAACTGAAGCTTTCTTT. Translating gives CASSITGSKTEAFF.